The 25 T cell receptor beta chains listed next were all sequenced from one sample in a study of OX40 agonist ivuxolimab in advanced cancers. Measured with immunoSEQ multiplex PCR; TCRdb has only the in-frame clones, and not every one. The profile covers about 14,000 clones, with approximately 80% appearing a single time and around 20% taken by the ten largest. The sample here was CD4+ or CD8+ T cells sorted from blood, taken in a trial of the OX40 agonist ivuxolimab. These receptors were collected from an adult with an advanced solid tumor such as melanoma, head and neck, liver or kidney cancer.

The rearrangement joins TRBV11-3 to TRBJ1-2; TRBD1 agrees at 7 bases. This CDR3 comprises 13 residues. CDR1 SGHNT and CDR2 YENEEA come from the germline V gene. V lost 3 bases, J lost 6 bases, and 4 bases stayed unmatched. The CDR3 reads CASSFLGQNGYTF. The DNA for the CDR3 is TGTGCCAGCAGCTTCTTGGGACAGAATGGCTACACCTTC.

The CDR3 reads CASSEGDRALSIYF. The CDR3 DNA sequence: TGTGCCAGCAGTGAAGGGGACAGGGCCCTCTCCATATATTTT. V and J are TRBV6-1 and TRBJ1-3; TRBD1 agrees at 9 bases. This CDR3 is built from 14 residues. Germline trimming cut 1 base from V and 11 bases from J; bases unmatched to any gene: 6. Germline values: CDR1 MNHNS, CDR2 SASEGT.

The chain carries TRBV7-3 and TRBJ2-1; D is possibly TRBD2 (6 bases). The CDR3 is 15 residues long. Germline CDR1 SGHTA, CDR2 FQGTGA. Deletions cut 4 bases from V and 0 bases from J, with 10 bases between. The CDR3 here is CASSWGLSSYNEQFF. The CDR3 DNA is TGTGCCAGCAGCTGGGGACTGAGCTCCTACAATGAGCAGTTCTTC.

This clone has a single count. V and J are TRBV2 and TRBJ2-1; 10 bases agree with TRBD2. The CDR3 has 15 amino acids. In germline, CDR1 is SNHLY, CDR2 FYNNEI. The V gene end was trimmed by 5 bases and the J gene end by 7 bases; junction bases not matched to a gene: 8. The CDR3 DNA is TGTGCCAGCAGTCCTAGCGGGAGTCTAGTAAATGAGCAGTTCTTC. This translates into CASSPSGSLVNEQFF.

This clone was counted a single time. The chain carries TRBV7-3 and TRBJ2-3, with D tentatively TRBD2 (5 bases). V dropped 0 bases and J dropped 0 bases, with 7 bases sitting between them. The CDR3 contains 15 residues. CDR1 and CDR2 from the germline V gene are SGHTA and FQGTGA. CDR3 loop: CASSLTSGSTDTQYF. The CDR3 DNA sequence: TGTGCCAGCAGCTTAACGTCGGGAAGCACAGATACGCAGTATTTT. Complete variable domain (other parts from reference TRBV7-3 and TRBJ2-3): GAGVSQTPSNKVTEKGKYVELRCDPISGHTALYWYRQSLGQGPEFLIYFQGTGAADDSGLPNDRFFAVRPEGSVSTLKIQRTERGDSAVYLCASSLTSGSTDTQYFGPGTRLTVL.

This clone was observed once. The genes are TRBV29-1 and TRBJ2-7; a weak D match, TRBD2 (5 bases). The CDR3 loop spans 11 amino acids. Germline CDR1 is SQVTM and CDR2 is ANQGSEA. V dropped 7 bases and J dropped 3 bases, with 10 bases sitting between them. CDR3 loop: CSARVRYEQYF. DNA of the CDR3: TGCAGCGCGCGGGTCCGCTACGAGCAGTACTTC.

The chain couples TRBV2 to TRBJ1-4; maybe TRBD1 (5 bases). Per the germline V gene, CDR1 is SNHLY and CDR2 is FYNNEI. Deletions cut 3 bases from V and 5 bases from J, with 13 bases between. The CDR3 runs to 15 residues. The DNA of the CDR3 is TGTGCCAGCAGTGAGCCCGGGGGAGGGAATGAAAAACTGTTTTTT. This encodes CASSEPGGGNEKLFF.

This chain connects TRBV4-1 to TRBJ2-1; perhaps TRBD2 as D (5 bases). The germline V and J ends were trimmed by 0 bases and 15 bases, with 9 bases remaining between them. The CDR3 is made up of 11 amino acids. CDR1 is MGHRA, CDR2 YSYEKL, per germline. CDR3 amino acids: CASSQDREMFF. CDR3 sequence (DNA): TGCGCCAGCAGCCAAGATAGGGAGATGTTCTTC.

The chain couples TRBV29-1 to TRBJ2-3; tentatively, D is TRBD1 (7 bases). The germline V gene has CDR1 SQVTM and CDR2 ANQGSEA. Trimming cost V 1 base and J 3 bases, with 11 bases left between them. This CDR3 spans 14 amino acids. The CDR3 is CSVEGRGRTDTQYF. CDR3 DNA sequence: TGCAGCGTTGAAGGGAGGGGGCGAACAGATACGCAGTATTTT.

The chain has TRBV6-5 and TRBJ2-2, with D perhaps given as TRBD1 or TRBD2 (5 bases each). CDR1 is MNHEY and CDR2 is SVGAGI in the germline V gene. Trimming pared 2 bases from V and 6 bases from J, leaving 13 bases between. CDR3 size: 15 residues. CDR3 residues: CASSYNPWGSGELFF. CDR3 DNA sequence: TGTGCCAGCAGTTACAACCCCTGGGGGTCCGGGGAGCTGTTTTTT.

This sequence joins TRBV6-5 and TRBJ2-3, with D possibly matching TRBD2 (6 bases). The CDR3 contains 15 residues. The germline V gene has CDR1 MNHEY and CDR2 SVGAGI. Trimming pared 6 bases from V and 2 bases from J, leaving 15 bases between. CDR3 loop: CASSFRGEVTDTQYF. CDR3 bases: TGTGCCAGCAGCTTTCGCGGGGAGGTCACAGATACGCAGTATTTT.

In its sample, this clone is medium-sized. The CDR3 DNA reads TGCGCCAGCAGCCAAGGCCCCGGGACTAGCTCCAATGAGCAGTTCTTC. Encoded protein: CASSQGPGTSSNEQFF. V is TRBV4-1 and J is TRBJ2-1, with 9 bases matching TRBD2. The ends lost 1 base at V and 6 bases at J; junction bases unmatched: 7. Germline CDR1 reads MGHRA; CDR2 reads YSYEKL. This CDR3 region has 16 residues.

A single count supports this clone. This chain connects TRBV2 to TRBJ2-5; a possible D gene is TRBD1 (6 bases). The CDR3 has 12 amino acids. The V gene lost 4 bases and the J gene lost 9 bases, with 12 bases spanning the gap. Germline lookup yields CDR1 SNHLY and CDR2 FYNNEI. The CDR3 reads CASSGGPASQYF. CDR3 coding DNA: TGTGCCAGCAGTGGGGGGCCGGCCTCCCAGTACTTC.

V usage is TRBV6-5 and J usage is TRBJ1-2; D is undetermined. CDR1 is MNHEY and CDR2 is SVGAGI in the germline V gene. The CDR3 is made up of 12 amino acids. Trimming removed 6 bases at V and 6 bases at J, with 11 bases between. CDR3 DNA sequence: TGTGCCAGCAGGGACCGTAGGGATGGCTACACCTTC. Protein: CASRDRRDGYTF.

This clone occurred a few times. J is TRBJ2-1 and V is TRBV5-4, with 8 bases fitting TRBD2. Per germline, CDR1 SGHNT and CDR2 YYREEE (reference sequence). The V and J ends lost 1 base and 4 bases, in that order; junction bases with no gene match: 1. CDR3 length: 14 residues. The CDR3 region is CASSLTSGYNEQFF. The CDR3 bases are TGTGCCAGCAGCTTGACTAGCGGATACAATGAGCAGTTCTTC. The whole variable domain, remainder taken from reference TRBV5-4 and TRBJ2-1, is ETGVTQSPTHLIKTRGQQVTLRCSSQSGHNTVSWYQQALGQGPQFIFQYYREEENGRGNFPPRFSGLQFPNYSSELNVNALELDDSALYLCASSLTSGYNEQFFGPGTRLTVL.

This chain joins TRBV19 and TRBJ2-7; D is possibly TRBD1 (5 bases). Trimming removed 7 bases from V and 1 base from J, with 11 bases in between. CDR3 size: 13 residues. Germline V lookup: CDR1 LNHDA, CDR2 SQIVND (reference sequence). CDR3 sequence: CASTHTGSYEQYF. The CDR3 DNA follows: TGTGCCAGTACCCATACAGGTTCCTACGAGCAGTACTTC.

The gene calls are TRBV9 and TRBJ2-3, with unresolved D. There are 15 residues in the CDR3. Germline lookup yields CDR1 SGDLS and CDR2 YYNGEE. V dropped 6 bases and J dropped 4 bases, with 18 bases sitting between them. The CDR3 protein is CASTLAPKGADTQYF. CDR3 in DNA: TGTGCCAGCACCTTAGCTCCGAAGGGTGCAGATACGCAGTATTTT. The entire variable domain, with the rest obtained from reference TRBV9 and TRBJ2-3, is as follows: DSGVTQTPKHLITATGQRVTLRCSPRSGDLSVYWYQQSLDQGLQFLIQYYNGEERAKGNILERFSAQQFPDLHSELNLSSLELGDSALYFCASTLAPKGADTQYFGPGTRLTVL.

This clone was observed a single time. The V call is TRBV18, the J call TRBJ1-2, with a possible D match to TRBD1 (5 bases). Germline-derived CDR1 and CDR2 are KGHSH and LQKENI. V was trimmed by 6 bases and J by 6 bases, leaving 23 bases between them. This CDR3 has 16 residues. The CDR3 protein is CASSDDRPDTGHGYTF. DNA for the CDR3: TGTGCCAGCTCCGACGACAGACCTGATACCGGCCATGGCTACACCTTC.

The V and J genes are TRBV5-4 and TRBJ2-3; 12 bases are a match to TRBD2. The CDR3 runs to 16 residues. CDR1 is SGHNT, CDR2 YYREEE, per germline (reference sequence). After removal of 3 bases from V and 6 bases from J, the junction contained 8 bases not matched to a gene. In DNA form, the CDR3 reads TGTGCCAGCAGCTCGAGGACTAGCGGGGAGCGTGATACGCAGTATTTT. It is translated as CASSSRTSGERDTQYF.

The chain recombines TRBV29-1 with TRBJ2-1, with TRBD1 identical over 7 bases. J lost 12 bases, V lost 3 bases, and 8 bases had no gene match. CDR1 SQVTM and CDR2 ANQGSEA come from the germline V gene. The CDR3 is 12 amino acids. Here the CDR3 reads CSVDEGGSGQFF. DNA of the CDR3: TGCAGCGTTGACGAAGGGGGCTCAGGGCAGTTCTTC.

The V and J genes are TRBV10-3 and TRBJ2-2; the D is unclear. The CDR3 runs to 14 residues. Looked up from germline, CDR1 is ENHRY and CDR2 is SYGVKD. The germline V and J ends were trimmed by 1 base and 2 bases, with 5 bases remaining between them. The CDR3 loop reads CAISEWENTGELFF. Written as DNA, the CDR3 is TGTGCCATCAGTGAGTGGGAAAACACCGGGGAGCTGTTTTTT.

This clone was counted a single time. The chain joins TRBV10-3 to TRBJ2-7, with D possibly being TRBD2 (5 bases). This CDR3 region has 16 residues. The ends were cut back, 2 bases at V and 7 bases at J, with 21 bases in the middle. Germline V gene data show CDR1 as ENHRY and CDR2 as SYGVKD. The DNA of the CDR3 is TGTGCCATCAGTGAGATCGGCGCCCCCCACCCGGGGGAGCAGTACTTC. This translates into CAISEIGAPHPGEQYF.

This clone was recorded only once. This chain connects TRBV19 to TRBJ2-1; the match to TRBD2 covers 9 bases. Germline-derived CDR1 and CDR2 are LNHDA and SQIVND (reference sequence). There are 16 residues in the CDR3. V gave up 3 bases and J gave up 1 base; unmatched junction bases: 4. The CDR3 DNA follows: TGTGCCAGTAGTATTTCGGCGGGAGGGTCCTACAATGAGCAGTTCTTC. Amino acids: CASSISAGGSYNEQFF. Drawing the rest from reference TRBV19 and TRBJ2-1, the complete variable domain is DGGITQSPKYLFRKEGQNVTLSCEQNLNHDAMYWYRQDPGQGLRLIYYSQIVNDFQKGDIAEGYSVSREKKESFPLTVTSAQKNPTAFYLCASSISAGGSYNEQFFGPGTRLTVL.

This chain joins TRBV18 and TRBJ2-2; D might be TRBD1 (5 bases). CDR1 is KGHSH and CDR2 is LQKENI in the germline V gene. This CDR3 has 15 residues. The V gene lost 3 bases and the J gene lost 3 bases, with 11 bases spanning the gap. The CDR3 sequence: CASSPLDRYTGELFF. The CDR3, as DNA: TGTGCCAGCTCACCCCTAGACAGATACACCGGGGAGCTGTTTTTT.

The chain joins TRBV6-4 to TRBJ2-3; 10 bases align to TRBD2. CDR1 is MRHNA and CDR2 is SNTAGT in the germline V gene. Trimming at V came to 5 bases and at J to 4 bases, leaving 9 bases not matched to a gene. The CDR3 sequence is 16 residues long. CDR3 nucleotides: TGTGCCAGCAGTCCAAGCTCTAGCGGGGGATCAGATACGCAGTATTTT. This sequence encodes CASSPSSSGGSDTQYF.